These 8 T cell receptor beta chains originate from one sample sequenced in a study of blood T cell repertoires in COVID-19. Clones were read by immunoSEQ multiplex PCR, and TCRdb kept only the in-frame ones, dropping some. The sample records about 190,000 clones, less than 90% being singletons. Sequencing used peripheral blood. The receptors were sampled from a woman aged 40 to 55 with acute or convalescent COVID-19.

The CDR3 nucleotides read TGCAGTGCTAGTCTAGCGGGTAGCTCCTACAATGAGCAGTTCTTC. Protein sequence: CSASLAGSSYNEQFF. The V gene is TRBV20-1, the J gene TRBJ2-1, with 8 positions matching TRBD2. Germline trimming cut 3 bases from V and 0 bases from J; bases unmatched to any gene: 4. Germline CDR1 is DFQATT and CDR2 is SNEGSKA (reference sequence). The CDR3 runs 15 residues.

This chain connects TRBV3-1 (or the pseudogene TRBV3-2) to TRBJ1-2, with TRBD1 matching 7 bases. This CDR3 has 16 amino acids. CDR1 and CDR2 (germline): LGHDT, YNNKEL (reference sequence). V trimming: 0 bases; J trimming: 2 bases; junction bases outside the gene matches: 6. CDR3 bases: TGTGCCAGCAGCCAAGATTGGGACAGAGGAAACTATGGCTACACCTTC. The encoded protein is CASSQDWDRGNYGYTF.

This rearrangement joins TRBV12-3 or TRBV12-4 to TRBJ1-5; D is undetermined. This CDR3 spans 13 amino acids. V lost 6 bases and J 6 bases, leaving 12 bases between the germline ends. CDR3 in amino acids: CASSLLESQPQHF. CDR3 sequence (DNA): TGTGCCAGCAGCCTCCTCGAGTCTCAGCCCCAGCATTTT.

This clone was recorded a few times. The chain is built from TRBV4-2 and TRBJ1-2; 7 bases are shared with TRBD1. This CDR3 has 15 amino acids. After removal of 1 base from V and 2 bases from J, the junction contained 4 bases not matched to a gene. In germline, CDR1 is LGHNA, CDR2 YNFKEQ. The CDR3 DNA sequence: TGTGCCAGCAGCCAAGGGGCAGGGGGGAACTATGGCTACACCTTC. Its translation is CASSQGAGGNYGYTF.

The V call is TRBV28, the J call TRBJ2-7, with 9 bases aligning to TRBD2. The CDR3 is made up of 17 amino acids. Germline lookup yields CDR1 MDHEN and CDR2 SYDVKM. V lost 6 bases, J lost 2 bases, and 14 bases stayed unmatched. The CDR3 nucleotides read TGTGCCAGCAGACCCGGGGCTAGCGGGATCATAACCTACGAGCAGTACTTC. As protein: CASRPGASGIITYEQYF.

This clone is a singleton in its sample. This chain uses TRBV5-1 with TRBJ1-1; a possible D gene is TRBD1 (6 bases). This CDR3 contains 13 residues. The germline CDR1 and CDR2 sequences are SGHRS and YFSETQ. Trimming stripped 3 bases from V and 4 bases from J, with 10 bases between. The CDR3 sequence: CASSWGGPTEAFF. CDR3 bases: TGCGCCAGCAGCTGGGGGGGGCCCACTGAAGCTTTCTTT.

V usage is TRBV28 and J usage is TRBJ1-6; maybe TRBD1 (6 bases). The germline gives CDR1 MDHEN, CDR2 SYDVKM. V lost 6 bases and J 5 bases, leaving 8 bases between the germline ends. The CDR3 has 13 amino acids. The DNA for the CDR3 is TGTGCCAGCAGGCGGGGGCATAATTCACCCCTCCACTTT. Residues: CASRRGHNSPLHF.

This clone is a singleton in its sample. The rearrangement links TRBV14 to TRBJ2-1, with a tentative D call TRBD1 (6 bases). V gave up 1 base and J gave up 12 bases, with 16 bases separating them. The germline V gene has CDR1 SGHDN and CDR2 FVKESK. This CDR3 comprises 14 residues. The CDR3 sequence is CASSQAGTSQWQFF. The CDR3 nucleotides are TGTGCCAGCAGCCAAGCGGGGACATCCCAATGGCAGTTCTTC.